The subject of this entry is one T cell receptor (beta chain). The antigen remains undetermined. This record belongs to a study of PD-1 blockade in classical Hodgkin lymphoma. About the research overall: Every 2 weeks, patients got 3 mg/kg intravenous nivolumab.

Produced via immunoSEQ multiplex PCR; TCRdb's table is partial and in-frame only. The sample holds roughly 100,000 clones, roughly 90% seen once. The CDR3 runs to 14 residues. V lost 5 bases to trimming and J lost 2 bases, with 10 bases between them. The germline gives CDR1 SGHAT, CDR2 FQDESV (reference sequence). Notes on the study in general: Newly diagnosed patients were said to have less baseline TCR diversity than healthy donors did. Anyone who began nivolumab under 1 year after ASCT was excluded.

The sample's time point: cycle 4 day 1 (C4D1), after more than five weeks of nivolumab. With no exception, relapse followed autologous stem cell transplantation in all patients, and brentuximab vedotin exposure varied. The chain recombines TRBV11-1 with TRBJ1-3; tentatively, D is TRBD1 (5 bases). Sequenced material: peripheral blood mononuclear cells (PBMCs), taken before the fourth cycle of nivolumab. This TCR was sampled from a human donor with classical Hodgkin lymphoma. CDR3 region: CASSAGTAGNTIYF. The CDR3 nucleotides read TGTGCCAGCAGCGCTGGGACCGCTGGAAACACCATATATTTT.